The rows below give T cell receptor beta chains drawn from one sample of a study of identical twins. Each CDR3 protein gets one entry after TCRdb re-called the 5' RACE reads with MiXCR. The table has 650,000 to 800,000 distinct CDR3 sequences, under 9% seen once; the top ten hold roughly 0.9%. The same sample was also studied in work on yellow fever vaccine responses in identical twins.

The sequencing sample was made of PBMCs. These receptor sequences come from a woman between 18 and 30 years old in good health. The CDR3 runs from the conserved cysteine through the conserved F or W. D genes are given only for firm matches. Clone size, where shown, is once, few, many, or a class for clones that have expanded.

j_call v_call d_call clone_size cdr3_aa cdr3_nt
TRBJ2-1 TRBV28 - many CASSFLGEPYNEQFF TGTGCCAGCAGTTTTCTGGGAGAGCCGTACAATGAGCAGTTCTTC
TRBJ2-3 TRBV10-3 - - CAISEPLAANTDTQYF TGTGCCATCAGTGAGCCCTTAGCAGCGAACACAGATACGCAGTATTTT
TRBJ2-3 TRBV29-1 TRBD2 - CSGGLYTDTQYF TGCAGCGGGGGACTATACACAGATACGCAGTATTTT
TRBJ2-2 TRBV6-5 - few CASSYSGALAGELFF TGTGCCAGCAGTTACTCAGGTGCCCTGGCTGGGGAGCTGTTTTTT
TRBJ2-7 TRBV27 - many CASSQNREQYF TGTGCCAGCAGTCAAAACAGGGAGCAGTACTTC
TRBJ2-7 TRBV11-2 - many CASSSNREYEQYF TGTGCCAGCAGCTCCAACAGGGAGTACGAGCAGTACTTC
TRBJ1-1 TRBV28 - many CASSSRSANTEAFF TGTGCCAGCAGTTCTAGATCGGCGAACACTGAAGCTTTCTTT
TRBJ1-2 TRBV12-3/TRBV12-4 - many CASRGVSGSNYGYTF TGTGCCAGCAGAGGAGTGTCGGGTTCTAACTATGGCTACACCTTC
TRBJ2-7 TRBV4-1 TRBD2 - CASSQDGGGTGEQYF TGCGCCAGCAGCCAAGATGGGGGGGGAACGGGTGAGCAGTACTTC
TRBJ2-2 TRBV3-1 - many CASSSPFSTNTGELFF TGTGCCAGCAGCTCACCTTTTTCTACGAACACCGGGGAGCTGTTTTTT
TRBJ2-7 TRBV6-1 - - CASRRSRVISYEQYF TGTGCCAGCAGACGATCCAGGGTTATCTCCTACGAGCAGTACTTC
TRBJ2-3 TRBV20-1 - - CSARDPRGPVDTQYF TGCAGTGCTAGAGATCCCCGGGGGCCTGTAGATACGCAGTATTTT
TRBJ2-7 TRBV12-3/TRBV12-4 TRBD2 - CASSPRTSGPYEQYF TGTGCCAGCAGCCCTAGGACTAGCGGGCCCTACGAGCAGTACTTC
TRBJ2-7 TRBV5-1 - many CASSLEIPNSYEQYF TGCGCCAGCAGCTTGGAGATCCCAAACTCCTACGAGCAGTACTTC
TRBJ2-1 TRBV12-3/TRBV12-4 TRBD1 - CASSIPGQGFEQFF TGTGCCAGCAGTATACCGGGACAGGGTTTTGAGCAGTTCTTC
TRBJ2-1 TRBV3-1 TRBD2 few CASSPAGLAGGEQFF TGTGCCAGCAGCCCAGCGGGACTAGCGGGAGGTGAGCAGTTCTTC
TRBJ2-7 TRBV6-2/TRBV6-3 TRBD1 - CASSFQGVPSYEQYF TGTGCCAGCAGTTTCCAGGGGGTCCCCTCCTACGAGCAGTACTTC
TRBJ1-5 TRBV3-1 - many CASSLGSRESQPQHF TGTGCCAGCAGCCTCGGGAGTCGAGAAAGCCAGCCCCAGCATTTT
TRBJ2-5 TRBV7-2 - - CASSVRVPRGETQYF TGTGCCAGCAGCGTCCGGGTTCCGAGGGGGGAGACCCAGTACTTC
TRBJ2-5 TRBV9 TRBD2 many CASSVGTGTSKETQYF TGTGCCAGCAGCGTAGGCACCGGGACTAGCAAAGAGACCCAGTACTTC
TRBJ2-1 TRBV2 - - CASSELAGLPYNEQFF TGTGCCAGCAGTGAGTTGGCGGGGTTACCCTACAATGAGCAGTTCTTC